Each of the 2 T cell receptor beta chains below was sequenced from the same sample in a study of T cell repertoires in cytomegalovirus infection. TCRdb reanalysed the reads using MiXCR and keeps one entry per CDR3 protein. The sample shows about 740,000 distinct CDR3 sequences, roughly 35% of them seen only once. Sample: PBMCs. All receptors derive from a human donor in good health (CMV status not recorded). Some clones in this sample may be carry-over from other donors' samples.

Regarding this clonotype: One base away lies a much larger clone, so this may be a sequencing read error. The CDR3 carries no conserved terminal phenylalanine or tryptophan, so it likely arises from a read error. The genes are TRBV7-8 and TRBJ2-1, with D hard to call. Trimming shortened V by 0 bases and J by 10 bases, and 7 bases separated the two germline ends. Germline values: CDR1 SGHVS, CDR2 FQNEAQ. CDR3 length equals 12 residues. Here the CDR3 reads CASSLAQQEQFL. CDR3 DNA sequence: TGTGCCAGCAGCTTAGCGCAGCAAGAGCAGTTCTTA.

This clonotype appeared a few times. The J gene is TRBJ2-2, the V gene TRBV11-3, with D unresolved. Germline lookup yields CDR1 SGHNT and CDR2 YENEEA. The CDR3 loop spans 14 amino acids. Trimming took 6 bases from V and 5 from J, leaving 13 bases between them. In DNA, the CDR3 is TGTGCCAGCAGTCGGTCGAGGCATACCGGGGAGCTGTTTTTT. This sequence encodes CASSRSRHTGELFF.